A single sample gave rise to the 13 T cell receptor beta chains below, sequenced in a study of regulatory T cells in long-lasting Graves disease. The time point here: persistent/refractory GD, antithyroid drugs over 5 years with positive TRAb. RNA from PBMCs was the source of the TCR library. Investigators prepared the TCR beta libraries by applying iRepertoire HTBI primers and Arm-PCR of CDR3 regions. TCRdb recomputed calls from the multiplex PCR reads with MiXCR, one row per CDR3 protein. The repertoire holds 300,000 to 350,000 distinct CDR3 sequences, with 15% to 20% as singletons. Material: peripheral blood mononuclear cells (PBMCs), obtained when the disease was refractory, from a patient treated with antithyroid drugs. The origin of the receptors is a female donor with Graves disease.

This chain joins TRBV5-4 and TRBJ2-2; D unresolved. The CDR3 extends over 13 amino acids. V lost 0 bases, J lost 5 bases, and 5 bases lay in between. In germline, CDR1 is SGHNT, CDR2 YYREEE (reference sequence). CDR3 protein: CASSLGDTGELFF. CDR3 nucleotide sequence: TGTGCCAGCAGCTTGGGGGATACCGGGGAGCTGTTTTTT.

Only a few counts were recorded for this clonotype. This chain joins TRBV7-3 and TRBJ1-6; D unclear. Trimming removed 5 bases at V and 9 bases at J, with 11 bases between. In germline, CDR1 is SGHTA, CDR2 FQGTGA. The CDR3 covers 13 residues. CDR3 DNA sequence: TGTGCCAGCAGCCTCCTCACGGGTTCACCCCTCCACTTT. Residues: CASSLLTGSPLHF.

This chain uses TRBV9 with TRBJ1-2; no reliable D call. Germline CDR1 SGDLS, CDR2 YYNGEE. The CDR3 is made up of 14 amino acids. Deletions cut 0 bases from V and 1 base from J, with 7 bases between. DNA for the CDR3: TGTGCCAGCAGCGTAGGCTCGGTTAACTATGGCTACACCTTC. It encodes CASSVGSVNYGYTF.

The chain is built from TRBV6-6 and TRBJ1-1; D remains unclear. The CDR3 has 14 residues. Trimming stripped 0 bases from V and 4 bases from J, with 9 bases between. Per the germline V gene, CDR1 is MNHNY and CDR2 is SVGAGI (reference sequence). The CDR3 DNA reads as TGTGCCAGCAGTTACTCGACTCGGGGCACTGAAGCTTTCTTT. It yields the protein CASSYSTRGTEAFF.

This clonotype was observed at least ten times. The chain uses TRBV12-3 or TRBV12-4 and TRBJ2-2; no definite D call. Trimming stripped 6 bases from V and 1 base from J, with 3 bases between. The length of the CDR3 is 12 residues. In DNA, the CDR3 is TGTGCCAGCAGACTGAACACCGGGGAGCTGTTTTTT. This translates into CASRLNTGELFF.

The CDR3, as DNA: TGCAGTGCTCCTCGGGACCGCGGATCTGAAGCTTTCTTT. Translating it yields CSAPRDRGSEAFF. The chain couples TRBV20-1 to TRBJ1-1; a weak D match, TRBD1 (5 bases). CDR3 length: 13 amino acids. Germline values: CDR1 DFQATT, CDR2 SNEGSKA (reference sequence). V was trimmed by 5 bases and J by 6 bases, leaving 16 bases between them.

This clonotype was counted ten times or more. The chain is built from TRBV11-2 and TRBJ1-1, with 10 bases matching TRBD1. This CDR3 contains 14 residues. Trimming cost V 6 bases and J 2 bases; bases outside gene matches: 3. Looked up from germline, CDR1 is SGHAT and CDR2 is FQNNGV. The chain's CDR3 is CASRGQGGNTEAFF. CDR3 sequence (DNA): TGTGCCAGCAGAGGACAGGGGGGCAACACTGAAGCTTTCTTT.

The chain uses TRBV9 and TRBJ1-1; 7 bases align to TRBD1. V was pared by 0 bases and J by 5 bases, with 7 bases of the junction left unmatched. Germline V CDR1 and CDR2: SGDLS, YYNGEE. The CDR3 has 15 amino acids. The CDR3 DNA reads TGTGCCAGCAGCGTAGCTTCAGGGGGGCTGACTGAAGCTTTCTTT. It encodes CASSVASGGLTEAFF.

CDR3 coding DNA: TGTGCCAGCAGTCAGGGACAGTACTACGAGCAGTACTTC. Amino acids: CASSQGQYYEQYF. The chain combines TRBV6-2 or TRBV6-3 with TRBJ2-7; 7 bases are a match to TRBD1. The CDR3 contains 13 residues. The ends lost 5 bases at V and 3 bases at J; junction bases unmatched: 4. The germline V gene encodes CDR1 MNHEY and CDR2 SVGEGT.

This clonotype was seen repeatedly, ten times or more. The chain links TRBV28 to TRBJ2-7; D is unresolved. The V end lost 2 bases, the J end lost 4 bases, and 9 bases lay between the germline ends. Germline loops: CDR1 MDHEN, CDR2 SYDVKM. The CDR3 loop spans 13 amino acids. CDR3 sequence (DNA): TGTGCCAGCAGTTTAAAGGTGTCATACGAGCAGTACTTC. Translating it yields CASSLKVSYEQYF. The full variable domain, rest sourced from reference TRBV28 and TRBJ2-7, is DVKVTQSSRYLVKRTGEKVFLECVQDMDHENMFWYRQDPGLGLRLIYFSYDVKMKEKGDIPEGYSVSREKKERFSLILESASTNQTSMYLCASSLKVSYEQYFGPGTRLTVT.

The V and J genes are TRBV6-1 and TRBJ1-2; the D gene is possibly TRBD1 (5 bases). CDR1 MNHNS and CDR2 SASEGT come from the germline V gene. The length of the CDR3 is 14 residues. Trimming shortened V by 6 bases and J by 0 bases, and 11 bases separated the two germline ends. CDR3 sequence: CASRGTATNYGYTF. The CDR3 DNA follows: TGTGCCAGCAGAGGGACGGCTACTAACTATGGCTACACCTTC.

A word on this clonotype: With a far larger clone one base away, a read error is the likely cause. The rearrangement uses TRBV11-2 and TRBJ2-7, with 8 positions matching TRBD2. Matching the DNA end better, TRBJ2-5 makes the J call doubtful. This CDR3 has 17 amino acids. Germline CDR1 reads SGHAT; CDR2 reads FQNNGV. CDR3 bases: TGTGCCAGCAGCAAAGGGGCTAGCGGGCTGGTGCAAGAGACCCAGTACTTC. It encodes CASSKGASGLVQETQYF.

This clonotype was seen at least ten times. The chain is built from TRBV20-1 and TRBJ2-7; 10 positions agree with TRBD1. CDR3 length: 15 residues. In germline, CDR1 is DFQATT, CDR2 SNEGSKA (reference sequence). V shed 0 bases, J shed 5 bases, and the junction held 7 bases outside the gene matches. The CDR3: CSARELGTGVDEQYF. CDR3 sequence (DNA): TGCAGTGCTAGAGAGCTAGGGACAGGGGTTGACGAGCAGTACTTC.